This T cell receptor beta chain was identified during a study of CD8+ T cells in alopecia areata. Study information: Treated patients were dosed with oral tofacitinib, taking 5 to 10 mg twice daily. Study-level points and caveats: There was only one nonresponder, so it was unclear how baseline CD8+ expansion relates to response. Patients shared TCRs less clearly than mice did, possibly owing to HLA. Tofacitinib significantly lowered scalp clonality and expanded CD8+ clones among the top 100.

The CDR3 covers 15 residues. With V trimmed by 3 bases and J by 5 bases, 5 bases remained unmatched. CDR1 and CDR2 (germline): SGHAT, FQNNGV. RNA was isolated and reverse transcribed to cDNA, the sequencing template. The protocol was immunoSEQ multiplex PCR, while the TCRdb copy is restricted to in-frame clones and leaves out a portion. Altogether about 42,000 clones are present, 65% being singletons, with the ten largest covering 20% to 25%. This clone was observed a few times. The antigen is not known. The treatment denotes: oral pan-JAK inhibitor, 5-10 mg twice daily. This TCR came from a human donor with alopecia areata. The sample in question was CD8+ T cells sorted from blood, obtained at week 4, from a patient treated with tofacitinib. The chain joins TRBV11-2 to TRBJ2-5; 11 nucleotides agree with TRBD2. The CDR3 spells CASSFSGGADETQYF. In DNA, the CDR3 is TGTGCCAGCAGCTTTAGCGGGGGGGCTGATGAGACCCAGTACTTC.